These 31 T cell receptor beta chains were sequenced from one sample in a study of blood T cells in healthy people across ages. A J-beta primer mix and a sample-barcoded 5' primer were used in a second PCR of about 6 to 12 cycles. TCRdb analysed the 5' RACE reads with MiXCR anew, one entry per CDR3 protein. The sample shows roughly 1.9 million distinct CDR3 sequences, about two fifths of them seen only once. Source material: blood. The origin of the receptors is a human donor in good health.

This clonotype appeared a few times. Germline and junction disagree at one end, which may indicate a read error. The V and J genes are TRBV5-1 and TRBJ2-6; 10 nucleotides line up with TRBD1. The CDR3 sequence is 18 residues long. Germline CDR1 SGHRS, CDR2 YFSETQ. CDR3 loop: CASTLTGGVLSGANALTF. As DNA, the CDR3 is TGCGCCAGCACCTTGACAGGGGGCGTCTTGTCGGGGGCCAACGCCCTGACTTTC.

The V gene is TRBV6-2 or TRBV6-3, the J gene TRBJ2-3, with 7 bases matching TRBD1. V gave up 7 bases and J gave up 12 bases; unmatched junction bases: 10. Germline CDR1 is MNHEY and CDR2 is SVGEGT. The CDR3 is 12 amino acids. The CDR3 coding sequence is TGTGCCAGCATTGCCCCGGGACAGAGCCAGTATTTT. Amino acids: CASIAPGQSQYF.

The chain joins TRBV7-2 to TRBJ2-7, with 9 positions matching TRBD2. This CDR3 is 15 amino acids long. Germline-derived CDR1 and CDR2 are SGHTA and FQGNSA. Germline trimming cut 1 base from V and 4 bases from J; bases unmatched to any gene: 5. The CDR3 DNA follows: TGTGCCAGCAGCTTAGAGGTTAGCGGGGGTTACGAGCAGTACTTC. Its translation is CASSLEVSGGYEQYF.

This clonotype appeared a few times. The chain joins TRBV4-3 to TRBJ1-6; D not certain. V was cut by 0 bases and J by 8 bases, with 5 bases left in between. The CDR3 spans 13 residues. Germline values: CDR1 LGHNA, CDR2 YSLEER. The CDR3, as DNA: TGCGCCAGCAGCCAAGATGATGATTCACCCCTCCACTTT. Translated, it gives CASSQDDDSPLHF.

The V and J genes are TRBV28 and TRBJ1-4; D unresolved. The V end was cut by 6 bases, the J end by 0 bases, with 11 bases between. The V gene's germline CDR1 is MDHEN and CDR2 SYDVKM. The length of the CDR3 is 15 residues. The CDR3 is CASRHTPATNEKLFF. CDR3 coding DNA: TGTGCCAGCAGACACACACCTGCAACTAATGAAAAACTGTTTTTT.

In this sample, this clonotype turned up a few times. The gene calls are TRBV11-2 and TRBJ2-3, with 10 bases that match TRBD2. V was pared by 3 bases and J by 4 bases, with 22 bases of the junction left unmatched. The CDR3 sequence is 21 residues long. Germline CDR1 SGHAT, CDR2 FQNNGV. This CDR3 reads CASSLLAGMEEAGGSPDTQYF. The CDR3 DNA reads TGTGCCAGCAGCTTGTTGGCAGGGATGGAGGAAGCGGGGGGGAGTCCAGATACGCAGTATTTT. Looking up the rest from reference TRBV11-2 and TRBJ2-3 gives the full variable domain: EAGVAQSPRYKIIEKRQSVAFWCNPISGHATLYWYQQILGQGPKLLIQFQNNGVVDDSQLPKDRFSAERLKGVDSTLKIQPAKLEDSAVYLCASSLLAGMEEAGGSPDTQYFGPGTRLTVL.

The V gene is TRBV7-2, the J gene TRBJ1-1, with a possible D match to TRBD1 (5 bases). V was shortened by 5 bases and J by 7 bases, with 14 bases between the two germline ends. CDR1 and CDR2 from the germline V gene are SGHTA and FQGNSA. CDR3 length: 13 residues. Here the CDR3 DNA reads TGTGCCAGCAGCGGAAGGGTGGGACTTGAAGCTTTCTTT. This encodes CASSGRVGLEAFF.

In this sample, this clonotype turned up a few times. The chain recombines TRBV7-2 with TRBJ2-6, with D unclear. Between the trimmed V and J ends, which lost 3 bases and 4 bases, there was a span of 10 bases. Germline V gene sequence: CDR1 SGHTA, CDR2 FQGNSA. The length of the CDR3 is 15 residues. The CDR3 sequence is CASSLSGNGANVLTF. The CDR3 coding sequence is TGTGCCAGCAGCTTGAGTGGGAACGGGGCCAACGTCCTGACTTTC. Full variable domain (remainder filled in from reference TRBV7-2 and TRBJ2-6): GAGVSQSPSNKVTEKGKDVELRCDPISGHTALYWYRQSLGQGLEFLIYFQGNSAPDKSGLPSDRFSAERTGGSVSTLTIQRTQQEDSAVYLCASSLSGNGANVLTFGAGSRLTVL.

The V and J genes are TRBV10-3 and TRBJ2-4; 7 bases line up with TRBD1. The J call is doubtful: the DNA matches TRBJ2-7 better. The CDR3 runs to 16 residues. CDR1 is ENHRY and CDR2 is SYGVKD in the germline V gene. The CDR3, as DNA: TGTGCCATCAGTGACAAAACAGGGGTGGTTTCTTACGAGCAGTACTTC. This encodes CAISDKTGVVSYEQYF.

This clonotype has only a few counts. The V gene is TRBV10-3, the J gene TRBJ2-7; D is unresolved. There are 14 residues in the CDR3. Between the trimmed V and J ends, which lost 3 bases and 5 bases, there was a span of 14 bases. CDR1 is ENHRY and CDR2 is SYGVKD in the germline V gene. The CDR3 protein is CAISEPGRKDEQYF. As DNA, the CDR3 is TGTGCCATCAGTGAACCGGGTAGGAAGGACGAGCAGTACTTC.

Comment on this clonotype: A read error may explain this, as a much larger clone is one base away. The V and J genes are TRBV29-1 and TRBJ2-7, with D possibly being TRBD2 (6 bases). Trimming left V 1 base short and J 2 bases short, with 15 bases between. The CDR3 contains 15 residues. Germline V gives CDR1 SQVTM, CDR2 ANQGSEA. CDR3 bases: TGCAGCGTTGAAGGATCCGGGGGAATCACCTACGAGCAGTACTTC. Amino acid sequence: CSVEGSGGITYEQYF.

The chain has TRBV7-9 and TRBJ1-2; D ambiguous. Germline V lookup: CDR1 SEHNR, CDR2 FQNEAQ (reference sequence). Trimming stripped 1 base from V and 7 bases from J, with 7 bases between. The CDR3 length is 12 residues. The CDR3, as DNA: TGTGCCAGCAGCTTAGGCGCAGCTGGCTACACCTTC. Its protein product is CASSLGAAGYTF.

This rearrangement joins TRBV7-3 to TRBJ2-3, with 10 bases lining up with TRBD2. This CDR3 comprises 14 residues. Looked up from germline, CDR1 is SGHTA and CDR2 is FQGTGA. Losses at the gene ends were 5 bases for V and 6 bases for J; bases not matched to a gene: 5. DNA for the CDR3: TGTGCCAGCAGCCCTGGGACTAGCGTGGATACGCAGTATTTT. Its protein is CASSPGTSVDTQYF.

In its sample, this clonotype was seen a few times. This chain links TRBV12-3 or TRBV12-4 with TRBJ2-1, with 11 bases that match TRBD2. The CDR3 length is 14 residues. The trim removed 5 bases at V and 7 bases at J, leaving 4 bases unmatched. The CDR3 bases are TGTGCCAGCAGTAATAGCGGGGGGGTAAATGAGCAGTTCTTC. Its translation: CASSNSGGVNEQFF.

There are a few counts of this clonotype. A read error may produce the germline difference seen at one junction end. This chain uses TRBV7-8 with TRBJ2-7, with 12 bases lining up with TRBD2. With the DNA end fitting TRBJ2-1 better, the J assignment may be wrong. Germline-derived CDR1 and CDR2 are SGHVS and FQNEAQ. The CDR3 has 16 residues. CDR3 protein: CASSLRTSGVYNEQFF. DNA for the CDR3: TGTGCCAGCAGCTTACGGACTAGCGGGGTCTACAACGAGCAGTTCTTC.

The J gene is TRBJ2-3, the V gene TRBV2, with 9 bases lining up with TRBD1. CDR1 is SNHLY, CDR2 FYNNEI, per germline. CDR3 size: 14 residues. The V gene end was trimmed by 6 bases and the J gene end by 4 bases; junction bases not matched to a gene: 5. This chain's CDR3 is CASRGTGRADTQYF. The CDR3 coding sequence is TGTGCCAGCAGAGGGACAGGGAGGGCAGATACGCAGTATTTT.

A few counts support this clonotype. The gene calls are TRBV27 and TRBJ1-5; D is possibly TRBD1 (6 bases). Trimming stripped 5 bases from V and 3 bases from J, with 14 bases between. The CDR3 sequence is 15 residues long. Germline CDR1 and CDR2: MNHEY and SMNVEV (reference sequence). The CDR3 DNA is TGTGCCAGCAGTCCCGGGGGCGGGTTCAATCAGCCCCAGCATTTT. As protein: CASSPGGGFNQPQHF.

The chain joins TRBV2 to TRBJ2-7; TRBD2 agrees at 10 bases. The junction had 7 bases not matched to a gene; V was cut back by 5 bases and J by 3 bases. Germline values: CDR1 SNHLY, CDR2 FYNNEI. The CDR3 length is 15 residues. For the CDR3, the DNA is TGTGCCAGCAGTTGGACTAGCGGAAATCTCTACGAGCAGTACTTC. Residues: CASSWTSGNLYEQYF.

In this sample, this clonotype turned up a few times. This may be a read error: a much more frequent sequence differs by one nucleotide. The rearrangement uses TRBV5-1 and TRBJ2-6; TRBD1 might be the D (6 bases). There are 15 residues in the CDR3. Germline-derived CDR1 and CDR2 are SGHRS and YFSETQ. This CDR3 is CASKTGNTGANVRTF. The CDR3 DNA sequence: TGCGCCAGCAAAACAGGGAATACTGGGGCCAACGTCCGGACTTTC. Supplemented by reference TRBV5-1 and TRBJ2-6, the full variable domain reads KAGVTQTPRYLIKTRGQQVTLSCSPISGHRSVSWYQQTPGQGLQFLFEYFSETQRNKGNFPGRFSGRQFSNSRSEMNVSTLELGDSALYLCASKTGNTGANVRTFGAGSRLTVL.

V gene TRBV20-1 combines with J gene TRBJ2-3; D not certain. V dropped 5 bases and J dropped 4 bases, with 10 bases sitting between them. Looked up from germline, CDR1 is DFQATT and CDR2 is SNEGSKA (reference sequence). The CDR3 runs 12 residues. The CDR3 DNA reads as TGCAGTGCTCCCCCTACGGCAGATACGCAGTATTTT. It yields the protein CSAPPTADTQYF.

V gene TRBV6-5 combines with J gene TRBJ2-5, with D unresolved. The J call may be incorrect, as the DNA end agrees better with TRBJ2-7. This CDR3 spans 11 amino acids. Germline-derived CDR1 and CDR2 are MNHEY and SVGAGI. The CDR3: CASSRPPEQYF. CDR3 DNA sequence: TGTGCCAGCAGTCGTCCCCCCGAGCAGTACTTC.

This clonotype occurred a few times. The chain combines TRBV24-1 with TRBJ2-7, with D maybe TRBD1 (5 bases). Trimming shortened V by 6 bases and J by 0 bases, and 11 bases separated the two germline ends. The CDR3 contains 14 residues. Germline assignment: CDR1 KGHDR and CDR2 SFDVKD. In DNA, the CDR3 is TGTGCCACCAGTCTAGGACACGACTCCTACGAGCAGTACTTC. Amino acids: CATSLGHDSYEQYF.

The chain carries TRBV28 and TRBJ2-5, with D tentatively TRBD1 (6 bases). Germline-derived CDR1 and CDR2 are MDHEN and SYDVKM. The CDR3 extends over 14 amino acids. V lost 2 bases to trimming and J lost 4 bases, with 11 bases between them. The DNA of the CDR3 is TGTGCCAGCAGTTTACCACAGGGCAGAGAGACCCAGTACTTC. The encoded protein is CASSLPQGRETQYF.

This clonotype was observed once. This rearrangement joins TRBV27 to TRBJ2-7; D is possibly TRBD2 (6 bases). The germline V gene encodes CDR1 MNHEY and CDR2 SMNVEV (reference sequence). CDR3 size: 16 residues. V was trimmed by 8 bases and J by 0 bases, leaving 20 bases between them. CDR3 in DNA: TGTGCCAGCTCCTGGAGGGTGGGGTCCTACTCCTACGAGCAGTACTTC. Translated: CASSWRVGSYSYEQYF.

This clonotype was counted a few times. V gene TRBV24-1 combines with J gene TRBJ1-5; 9 bases line up with TRBD1. The CDR3 loop spans 15 amino acids. Unmatched junction bases numbered 3, after V lost 3 bases and J lost 4 bases. Germline V CDR1 and CDR2: KGHDR, SFDVKD. The CDR3 loop is CATSDVGQGNQPQHF. CDR3 DNA: TGTGCCACCAGTGATGTGGGACAGGGAAATCAGCCCCAGCATTTT.

The rearrangement joins TRBV7-2 to TRBJ1-1, with a weak D call TRBD1 (5 bases). Germline loops: CDR1 SGHTA, CDR2 FQGNSA. This CDR3 spans 14 amino acids. V was shortened by 5 bases and J by 4 bases, with 14 bases between the two germline ends. CDR3 sequence (DNA): TGTGCCAGCAGCCCCCGAGGGCAGGGCACTGAAGCTTTCTTT. This codes for CASSPRGQGTEAFF. Based on the CDR3 plus reference TRBV7-2 and TRBJ1-1, the full variable domain is GAGVSQSPSNKVTEKGKDVELRCDPISGHTALYWYRQSLGQGLEFLIYFQGNSAPDKSGLPSDRFSAERTGGSVSTLTIQRTQQEDSAVYLCASSPRGQGTEAFFGQGTRLTVV.

This chain uses TRBV7-2 with TRBJ2-1; D unclear. The CDR3 is made up of 13 amino acids. V was cut by 5 bases and J by 6 bases, with 11 bases left in between. Per germline, CDR1 SGHTA and CDR2 FQGNSA. The CDR3 sequence is CASSLWSINEQFF. The CDR3 nucleotides read TGTGCCAGCAGCCTCTGGTCGATCAATGAGCAGTTCTTC.

This sequence joins TRBV12-3 or TRBV12-4 and TRBJ2-7, with 7 nucleotides matching TRBD1. The CDR3 loop spans 14 amino acids. V trimming: 5 bases; J trimming: 5 bases; junction bases outside the gene matches: 9. CDR3 nucleotide sequence: TGTGCCAGCAGTCAGAGACAGGGCCTCCACGAGCAGTACTTC. This translates into CASSQRQGLHEQYF.

This clonotype was observed a handful of times. The chain joins TRBV6-1 to TRBJ2-7, with a possible D match to TRBD2 (6 bases). The CDR3 is 15 amino acids. CDR1 is MNHNS and CDR2 is SASEGT in the germline V gene. The ends were cut back, 9 bases at V and 4 bases at J, with 22 bases in the middle. This CDR3 reads CASHSPGRGGYEQYF. CDR3 in DNA: TGTGCCAGTCATTCCCCGGGACGGGGAGGATACGAGCAGTACTTC.

The chain has TRBV7-6 and TRBJ1-2; D unclear. This CDR3 has 17 amino acids. Deletions cut 6 bases from V and 6 bases from J, with 26 bases between. Germline CDR1 reads SGHVS; CDR2 reads FNYEAQ. The CDR3 coding sequence is TGTGCCAGCAGTTCATCTCGCCTGGACTTCAGGACGGATGGCTACACCTTC. Translated, it gives CASSSSRLDFRTDGYTF.

A few counts support this clonotype. V and J are TRBV29-1 and TRBJ2-7; 7 bases map to TRBD1. This CDR3 spans 18 amino acids. Germline CDR1 reads SQVTM; CDR2 reads ANQGSEA. The trim removed 0 bases at V and 4 bases at J, leaving 18 bases unmatched. The DNA for the CDR3 is TGCAGCGTTGAAGAAGTCTGGGACAGCACTATAGGGGTATACGAGCAGTACTTC. It translates to CSVEEVWDSTIGVYEQYF.